This TCR beta chain stems from a study of blood T cell repertoires in COVID-19. Study overall: Collection of acute and convalescent COVID-19 samples took place in the United States, Italy and Spain. The analysed material was cDNA or gDNA that came from T cells, B-cell-depleted T cells, or PBMCs.

In the original processing: Scientists estimated how many nucleated cells there were by amplifying reference gene primers. Sequencing used immunoSEQ multiplex PCR; TCRdb keeps in-frame clones, though not all of them. The V and J calls and clone size were taken over from that table, and D and trimming were inferred from the DNA. The table includes 78,000 or so clones, approximately 80% detected once. CDR1 is SNHLY, CDR2 FYNNEI, per germline. This CDR3 has 16 amino acids. V shed 0 bases and J 1 base; nucleotides not matched to a gene: 2. This clonotype was sampled from a man older than 75 with acute or convalescent COVID-19. The sample was peripheral blood. The V and J genes are TRBV2 and TRBJ2-3; 9 nucleotides line up with TRBD2. CDR3 bases: TGTGCCAGCAGTGAAGCAGCGGGGGGACGCACAGATACGCAGTATTTT. This translates into CASSEAAGGRTDTQYF.